This T cell receptor (beta chain) came from a study of blood T cell repertoires in COVID-19. About the study: The study drew acute and convalescent COVID-19 samples from the United States, Italy and Spain. T cells, B-cell-depleted T cells, or PBMCs supplied cDNA or gDNA.

In the authors' methods: Estimates of nucleated cell counts were drawn from the amplification of reference gene primers. Clones were sequenced by immunoSEQ multiplex PCR, and TCRdb holds only the in-frame ones, with some missing. From that table come the V and J calls and clone size; the DNA was used to work out D and trimming. The repertoire has fewer than 50,000 clones, roughly 84% of them found once; the top ten carry roughly a third. The CDR3 extends over 13 amino acids. CDR1 is MDHEN and CDR2 is SYDVKM in the germline V gene. Trimming took off 7 bases at V and 5 bases at J, with 13 bases between the two ends.

Sequencing input: peripheral blood. The source of this sequence is an elderly woman with acute or convalescent COVID-19. The chain combines TRBV28 with TRBJ2-3; the D gene is possibly TRBD2 (5 bases). CDR3 sequence: CASTRGFVDTQYF. As DNA, the CDR3 is TGTGCCAGCACTCGGGGATTCGTAGATACGCAGTATTTT.